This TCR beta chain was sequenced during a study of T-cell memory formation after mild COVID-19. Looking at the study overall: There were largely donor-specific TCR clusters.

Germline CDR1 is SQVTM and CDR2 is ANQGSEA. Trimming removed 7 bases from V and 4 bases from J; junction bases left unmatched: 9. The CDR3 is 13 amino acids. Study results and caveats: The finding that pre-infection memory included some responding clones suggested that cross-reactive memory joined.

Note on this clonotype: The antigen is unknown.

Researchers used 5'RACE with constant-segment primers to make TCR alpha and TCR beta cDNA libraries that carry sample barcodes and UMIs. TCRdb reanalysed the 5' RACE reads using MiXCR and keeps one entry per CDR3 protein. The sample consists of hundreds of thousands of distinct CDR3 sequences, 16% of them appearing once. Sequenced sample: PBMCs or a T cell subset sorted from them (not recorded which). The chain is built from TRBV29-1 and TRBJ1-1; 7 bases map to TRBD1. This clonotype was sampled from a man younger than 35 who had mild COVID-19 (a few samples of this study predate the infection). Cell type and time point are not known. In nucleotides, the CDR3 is TGCAGCGCCGCAAGGGGGCTGGTCACTGAAGCTTTCTTT. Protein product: CSAARGLVTEAFF.